Presented here are 26 T cell receptor beta chains from one specimen sequenced in a study of shared clonotypes between healthy human individuals. Clones were read by immunoSEQ multiplex PCR, and TCRdb kept only the in-frame ones, dropping some. The sample lists millions of clones, about 95% occurring once. Sample: naive CD4+ T cells sorted from blood. Described subset: CD45RA+ positively selected. Receptor source: a man aged 18 to 29 in good health.

This clone was counted once. This chain connects TRBV19 to TRBJ2-2; D not certain. CDR1 is LNHDA and CDR2 is SQIVND in the germline V gene (reference sequence). V gave up 6 bases and J gave up 7 bases, with 12 bases separating them. The CDR3 totals 13 residues. CDR3 in DNA: TGTGCCAGTAGAACGTTGGCGGTCGGGGAGCTGTTTTTT. Protein product: CASRTLAVGELFF.

Of note for this clone: At one of its ends the junction is not consistent with the germline gene, which may arise from a read error. V is TRBV11-3 and J is TRBJ2-3; D call uncertain. The CDR3 is made up of 13 amino acids. Germline loops: CDR1 SGHNT, CDR2 YENEEA. CDR3 loop: CASTLSTGGTQYF. The CDR3 DNA sequence: TGTGCCAGCACCTTATCAACGGGTGGTACGCAGTATTTT.

CDR3 residues: CAWSEGRRGELFF. The CDR3 DNA is TGTGCCTGGAGTGAGGGGAGGAGGGGGGAGCTGTTTTTT. The gene calls are TRBV30 and TRBJ2-2; the D gene is possibly TRBD2 (6 bases). Between the trimmed V and J ends, which lost 1 base and 8 bases, there was a span of 11 bases. CDR1 GTSNPN and CDR2 SVGIG come from the germline V gene (reference sequence). The length of the CDR3 is 13 residues.

In this sample, this clone turned up once. This sample includes further DNA sequences coding for the same CDR3. The chain recombines TRBV5-1 with TRBJ2-7, with unresolved D. V lost 4 bases to trimming and J lost 3 bases, with 14 bases between them. This CDR3 spans 14 amino acids. Germline CDR1 and CDR2: SGHRS and YFSETQ. The CDR3 here is CASSPSGQVYEQYF. CDR3 in DNA: TGCGCCAGCAGCCCGTCGGGTCAGGTCTACGAGCAGTACTTC. Full variable domain (remainder filled in from reference TRBV5-1 and TRBJ2-7): KAGVTQTPRYLIKTRGQQVTLSCSPISGHRSVSWYQQTPGQGLQFLFEYFSETQRNKGNFPGRFSGRQFSNSRSEMNVSTLELGDSALYLCASSPSGQVYEQYFGPGTRLTVT.

This chain uses TRBV5-1 with TRBJ1-6, with D possibly TRBD1 on 5 matching bases. Germline CDR1 and CDR2: SGHRS and YFSETQ. This CDR3 is 14 amino acids long. V was trimmed by 4 bases and J by 9 bases, leaving 14 bases between them. CDR3 residues: CASSPSGGVSPLHF. Written as DNA, the CDR3 is TGCGCCAGCAGCCCCTCGGGGGGAGTTTCACCCCTCCACTTT.

V gene TRBV28 combines with J gene TRBJ1-5, with 11 bases matching TRBD1. Germline loops: CDR1 MDHEN, CDR2 SYDVKM. The ends lost 5 bases at V and 6 bases at J; junction bases unmatched: 6. CDR3 size: 15 residues. The CDR3: CASSNGQGASQPQHF. The CDR3 coding sequence is TGTGCCAGCAGTAACGGACAGGGGGCATCTCAGCCCCAGCATTTT. Together with reference TRBV28 and TRBJ1-5, the CDR3 gives the full variable domain: DVKVTQSSRYLVKRTGEKVFLECVQDMDHENMFWYRQDPGLGLRLIYFSYDVKMKEKGDIPEGYSVSREKKERFSLILESASTNQTSMYLCASSNGQGASQPQHFGDGTRLSIL.

The V gene is TRBV4-1, the J gene TRBJ2-3; possible D gene TRBD1, 5 bases. The germline V gene encodes CDR1 MGHRA and CDR2 YSYEKL. Trimming cost V 1 base and J 7 bases, with 15 bases left between them. The CDR3 runs to 15 residues. The CDR3 protein is CASSQGGNSGNTQYF. The CDR3 nucleotides are TGCGCCAGCAGCCAAGGGGGCAACTCGGGTAATACGCAGTATTTT.

The rearrangement links TRBV6-6 to TRBJ2-2, with TRBD2 as a possible D gene (6 bases). The CDR3 is 15 amino acids. CDR1 is MNHNY, CDR2 SVGAGI, per germline (reference sequence). Trimming removed 3 bases from V and 0 bases from J, with 8 bases in between. The CDR3 nucleotides read TGTGCCAGCAGTTATTTAGCGGCGAACACCGGGGAGCTGTTTTTT. Protein product: CASSYLAANTGELFF.

The V gene is TRBV9, the J gene TRBJ2-7; no definite D call. CDR1 is SGDLS and CDR2 is YYNGEE in the germline V gene. The CDR3 consists of 13 residues. V shed 5 bases and J shed 0 bases, with 9 bases lying between them. CDR3 sequence: CASRADSSYEQYF. The DNA of the CDR3 is TGTGCCAGCAGGGCCGATAGCTCCTACGAGCAGTACTTC.

V is TRBV5-1 and J is TRBJ2-5; possibly TRBD1 or TRBD2 for D (5 bases each). This CDR3 has 16 amino acids. The V gene's germline CDR1 is SGHRS and CDR2 YFSETQ. V was trimmed by 4 bases and J by 1 base, leaving 17 bases between them. CDR3 DNA sequence: TGCGCCAGCAGCGAGGCCGGGACCGCTATCCAAGAGACCCAGTACTTC. This codes for CASSEAGTAIQETQYF.

The V gene is TRBV4-1, the J gene TRBJ2-1, with TRBD2 matching 10 bases. This CDR3 has 17 amino acids. Trimming took 1 base from V and 9 from J; bases not matched to a gene: 12. Germline V CDR1 and CDR2: MGHRA, YSYEKL. CDR3 sequence reads: CASSQAMSGRAGGEQFF. The CDR3 DNA reads as TGCGCCAGCAGCCAAGCTATGAGCGGGAGGGCCGGGGGTGAGCAGTTCTTC.

The genes are TRBV7-9 and TRBJ1-1; a weak D match, TRBD1 (5 bases). Trimming shortened V by 3 bases and J by 4 bases, and 18 bases separated the two germline ends. Germline V gene sequence: CDR1 SEHNR, CDR2 FQNEAQ (reference sequence). The CDR3 contains 16 residues. CDR3 sequence reads: CASSLAAGPMTTEAFF. In nucleotides, the CDR3 is TGTGCCAGCAGCTTGGCTGCGGGACCTATGACCACTGAAGCTTTCTTT. Filled out from reference TRBV7-9 and TRBJ1-1, the complete variable domain reads DTGVSQNPRHKITKRGQNVTFRCDPISEHNRLYWYRQTLGQGPEFLTYFQNEAQLEKSRLLSDRFSAERPKGSFSTLEIQRTEQGDSAMYLCASSLAAGPMTTEAFFGQGTRLTVV.

Only one count was recorded for this clone. The identical CDR3 is also encoded by other nucleotide sequences in the sample. The chain recombines TRBV5-1 with TRBJ1-3; the D gene is possibly TRBD1 (5 bases). This CDR3 is built from 15 residues. V was pared by 0 bases and J by 1 base, with 8 bases between. The germline gives CDR1 SGHRS, CDR2 YFSETQ. The CDR3: CASSLVPGSGNTIYF. Here the CDR3 DNA reads TGCGCCAGCAGCTTGGTCCCAGGGTCTGGAAACACCATATATTTT.

CDR3 in amino acids: CASSVGFGGGFYSPLHF. CDR3 nucleotide sequence: TGTGCCAGCAGCGTAGGGTTCGGAGGGGGATTCTATTCACCCCTCCACTTT. The chain recombines TRBV9 with TRBJ1-6; tentative D call: TRBD1 (6 bases). From germline, CDR1 is SGDLS and CDR2 YYNGEE. Between the trimmed V and J ends, which lost 0 bases and 8 bases, there was a span of 18 bases. CDR3 length: 17 amino acids.

The rearrangement joins TRBV5-1 to TRBJ2-7; D gene unclear. Germline V gene lookup returns CDR1 SGHRS and CDR2 YFSETQ. V lost 4 bases to trimming and J lost 3 bases, with 14 bases between them. CDR3 length: 14 residues. The chain's CDR3 is CASSKEYSDYEQYF. In DNA form, the CDR3 reads TGCGCCAGCAGCAAGGAGTATAGTGACTACGAGCAGTACTTC. Combining the CDR3 with reference TRBV5-1 and TRBJ2-7 gives the whole variable domain KAGVTQTPRYLIKTRGQQVTLSCSPISGHRSVSWYQQTPGQGLQFLFEYFSETQRNKGNFPGRFSGRQFSNSRSEMNVSTLELGDSALYLCASSKEYSDYEQYFGPGTRLTVT.

The chain recombines TRBV19 with TRBJ1-5; TRBD1 might be the D (5 bases). The V gene's germline CDR1 is LNHDA and CDR2 SQIVND (reference sequence). The length of the CDR3 is 16 residues. Trimming left V 1 base short and J 9 bases short, with 19 bases between. The CDR3 sequence is CASSIGLPGGELPQHF. DNA of the CDR3: TGTGCCAGTAGTATAGGTCTTCCGGGGGGTGAACTGCCCCAGCATTTT.

The J gene is TRBJ2-2, the V gene TRBV14; D is unresolved. The ends were cut back, 2 bases at V and 3 bases at J, with 4 bases in the middle. The V gene's germline CDR1 is SGHDN and CDR2 FVKESK. The CDR3 extends over 13 amino acids. The CDR3 loop is CASSQTYTGELFF. The CDR3 coding sequence is TGTGCCAGCAGCCAAACATACACCGGGGAGCTGTTTTTT.

The chain is built from TRBV6-4 and TRBJ1-6; 7 nucleotides line up with TRBD1. Germline CDR1 MRHNA, CDR2 SNTAGT. CDR3 size: 15 residues. Trimming cost V 6 bases and J 7 bases; bases outside gene matches: 9. CDR3 nucleotide sequence: TGTGCCAGCAGCCAAATGGGACAGTTAAATTCACCCCTCCACTTT. Translated: CASSQMGQLNSPLHF.

A word on this clone: The sample contains more than one DNA sequence encoding this CDR3. The rearrangement uses TRBV5-6 and TRBJ1-1, with unresolved D. In germline, CDR1 is SGHDT, CDR2 YYEEEE. This CDR3 has 13 residues. V lost 0 bases and J 1 base, leaving 4 bases between the germline ends. CDR3 sequence reads: CASSLGGNTEAFF. The CDR3, as DNA: TGTGCCAGCAGCTTGGGTGGGAACACTGAAGCTTTCTTT.

The chain couples TRBV5-1 to TRBJ2-5; D may be TRBD2 (5 bases). The germline V gene encodes CDR1 SGHRS and CDR2 YFSETQ. The CDR3 extends over 16 amino acids. Between the trimmed V and J ends, which lost 4 bases and 1 base, there was a span of 17 bases. CDR3 protein: CASSLGRRLTQETQYF. The CDR3 region has the DNA TGCGCCAGCAGCCTGGGGAGACGGCTGACCCAAGAGACCCAGTACTTC. The variable domain in full, with the rest retrieved from reference TRBV5-1 and TRBJ2-5, is KAGVTQTPRYLIKTRGQQVTLSCSPISGHRSVSWYQQTPGQGLQFLFEYFSETQRNKGNFPGRFSGRQFSNSRSEMNVSTLELGDSALYLCASSLGRRLTQETQYFGPGTRLLVL.

The chain recombines TRBV18 with TRBJ1-5; D not certain. This CDR3 is built from 14 residues. Per the germline V gene, CDR1 is KGHSH and CDR2 is LQKENI. The germline V and J ends were trimmed by 1 base and 7 bases, with 11 bases remaining between them. CDR3 nucleotides: TGTGCCAGCTCACCACAGCGGGTGGGCCAGCCCCAGCATTTT. Translation gives CASSPQRVGQPQHF.

The chain is built from TRBV5-4 and TRBJ2-7, with 7 bases that match TRBD2. The CDR3 has 14 residues. Germline CDR1 SGHNT, CDR2 YYREEE (reference sequence). J was trimmed by 0 bases and V by 4 bases; bases with no gene match: 4. The CDR3 nucleotides read TGTGCCAGCAGCCAGAGGGACTACTCCTACGAGCAGTACTTC. It codes for CASSQRDYSYEQYF.

The V call is TRBV7-2, the J call TRBJ2-7, with TRBD2 matching over 10 bases. Germline V gene data show CDR1 as SGHTA and CDR2 as FQGNSA. V dropped 4 bases and J dropped 5; count of bases not matched to a gene: 5. The CDR3 is 14 residues long. CDR3 DNA: TGTGCCAGCAGCTCGGGACTAGCGAACCACGAGCAGTACTTC. Amino acid sequence: CASSSGLANHEQYF. The entire variable domain, with the rest obtained from reference TRBV7-2 and TRBJ2-7, is as follows: GAGVSQSPSNKVTEKGKDVELRCDPISGHTALYWYRQSLGQGLEFLIYFQGNSAPDKSGLPSDRFSAERTGGSVSTLTIQRTQQEDSAVYLCASSSGLANHEQYFGPGTRLTVT.

The V gene is TRBV5-3, the J gene TRBJ2-7; a weak D match, TRBD1 (6 bases). TRBV5-3 is designated an ORF whose function remains uncertain. This CDR3 comprises 15 residues. V was cut by 0 bases and J by 0 bases, with 10 bases left in between. CDR3 bases: TGTGCCAGAAGCTTGGGGGACATTAACTCCTACGAGCAGTACTTC. Encoded protein: CARSLGDINSYEQYF.

The chain combines TRBV7-2 with TRBJ2-1; 10 bases align to TRBD2. This CDR3 is built from 15 residues. J was trimmed by 4 bases and V by 5 bases; bases with no gene match: 5. CDR1 is SGHTA, CDR2 FQGNSA, per germline. The CDR3 DNA follows: TGTGCCAGCAGCGCTGGACTAGCGGAATACAATGAGCAGTTCTTC. Translated: CASSAGLAEYNEQFF.

The V gene is TRBV2, the J gene TRBJ1-6, with D uncertain. Trimming pared 4 bases from V and 3 bases from J, leaving 10 bases between. In germline, CDR1 is SNHLY, CDR2 FYNNEI. CDR3 size: 15 residues. In DNA, the CDR3 is TGTGCCAGCAGTGGTAGAGCAGGCTATAATTCACCCCTCCACTTT. This translates into CASSGRAGYNSPLHF.